The rows below give T cell receptor beta chains drawn from one sample of a study of T-cell reconstitution after alpha-beta-depleted transplantation in children. TCRdb ran MiXCR on the PCR reads and lists one entry per CDR3 protein. The data show 90,000 to 100,000 distinct CDR3 sequences, 12% seen once. The sequencing used PBMCs from the stem cell graft donor, collected from the stem cell graft. These receptors all come from a human donor who donated a stem cell graft to a child with inherited bone marrow failure. The CDR3 runs from the conserved cysteine through the conserved F or W. D genes are given only for firm matches. Clone sizes are given selectively: once, few, many, or a class where the clone is expanded.

>TRBD2|many|TRBJ2-7|15|TRBV5-1
CASSLWGLVCYEQYF
TGCGCCAGCAGCTTGTGGGGACTAGTTTGCTACGAGCAGTACTTC
>TRBD2|many|TRBJ2-5|15|TRBV28
CASSSPSGRRETQYF
TGTGCCAGCAGTTCCCCTAGCGGGAGAAGAGAGACCCAGTACTTC
>NA|many|TRBJ1-1|15|TRBV11-2
CASSPNRAELTEAFF
TGTGCCAGCAGCCCAAATCGGGCAGAGCTCACTGAAGCTTTCTTT
>NA|many|TRBJ2-1|15|TRBV7-3
CASSLKGTGWNEQFF
TGTGCCAGCAGCTTAAAAGGCACAGGGTGGAATGAGCAGTTCTTC
>TRBD2|NA|TRBJ2-7|17|TRBV20-1
CSARPLAGQLNSYEQYF
TGCAGTGCTAGACCCCTAGCGGGGCAGTTGAACTCCTACGAGCAGTACTTC
>NA|NA|TRBJ2-2|14|TRBV13
CASSPGLGTGELFF
TGTGCCAGCAGCCCCGGGCTCGGCACCGGGGAGCTGTTTTTT
>NA|many|TRBJ1-2|14|TRBV6-1
CASRLFSSNYGYTF
TGTGCCAGCAGATTGTTCTCTTCTAACTATGGCTACACCTTC
>NA|NA|TRBJ2-3|12|TRBV19
CASGKSTDTQYF
TGTGCCAGTGGAAAATCCACAGATACGCAGTATTTT
>TRBD1|NA|TRBJ1-5|15|TRBV19
CASSIFGTGVQPQHF
TGTGCCAGTAGTATATTCGGGACAGGGGTACAGCCCCAGCATTTT
>TRBD1|few|TRBJ1-2|15|TRBV20-1
CSARDLNRGLYGYTF
TGCAGTGCTAGAGACCTCAACAGGGGCCTCTATGGCTACACCTTC
>NA|many|TRBJ1-1|14|TRBV7-2
CASSRTEGVTEAFF
TGTGCCAGCAGCCGAACAGAGGGGGTTACTGAAGCTTTCTTT
>NA|many|TRBJ2-3|12|TRBV11-2
CASGSGTDTQYF
TGTGCCAGCGGGAGCGGCACAGATACGCAGTATTTT
>NA|many|TRBJ2-7|14|TRBV7-9
CASSLAGVTYEQYF
TGTGCCAGCAGCTTGGCAGGGGTTACCTACGAGCAGTACTTC
>NA|many|TRBJ1-1|13|TRBV12-3/TRBV12-4
CASSQTLGPEAFF
TGTGCCAGCAGCCAAACCCTGGGCCCTGAAGCTTTCTTT
>TRBD1|NA|TRBJ2-1|15|TRBV6-2/TRBV6-3
CASSTGTGDLNEQFF
TGTGCCAGCAGTACCGGGACAGGGGATTTGAATGAGCAGTTCTTC
>TRBD1|many|TRBJ2-7|16|TRBV4-3
CASSQDLGQGSYEQYF
TGCGCCAGCAGCCAAGATCTAGGACAGGGTTCCTACGAGCAGTACTTC
>NA|NA|TRBJ2-1|12|TRBV18
CASSTQGYEQFF
TGTGCCAGCTCAACTCAGGGCTATGAGCAGTTCTTC
>NA|many|TRBJ2-4|14|TRBV7-2
CASSFASQGNIQYF
TGTGCCAGCAGCTTCGCTTCGCAGGGAAACATTCAGTACTTC
>TRBD2|NA|TRBJ2-7|14|TRBV12-3/TRBV12-4
CASRPGGRDYEQYF
TGTGCCAGCAGGCCAGGAGGGAGGGACTACGAGCAGTACTTC
>NA|NA|TRBJ1-5|15|TRBV25-1
CASSEYYDSAQPQHF
TGTGCCAGCAGTGAATACTATGATTCAGCCCAGCCCCAGCATTTT
>TRBD2|NA|TRBJ2-3|18|TRBV20-1
CSARDIRGGDPPADTQYF
TGCAGTGCTAGAGATATACGCGGGGGGGATCCACCCGCAGATACGCAGTATTTT
>NA|many|TRBJ2-3|13|TRBV5-1
CASSVAGRDTQYF
TGCGCCAGCAGCGTCGCGGGGAGAGATACGCAGTATTTT
>NA|many|TRBJ2-2|12|TRBV27
CASSHRAGELFF
TGTGCCAGCAGTCACAGGGCCGGGGAGCTGTTTTTT
>NA|NA|TRBJ1-5|13|TRBV12-3/TRBV12-4
CASSSRGEQPQHF
TGTGCCAGCAGCTCTCGCGGGGAACAGCCCCAGCATTTT
>TRBD2|many|TRBJ2-1|15|TRBV7-2
CASSKGLAVYNEQFF
TGTGCCAGCAGCAAGGGACTAGCGGTTTACAATGAGCAGTTCTTC
>NA|NA|TRBJ2-3|13|TRBV7-2
CASSTQASDTQYF
TGTGCCAGCAGCACACAGGCTTCAGATACGCAGTATTTT
>NA|many|TRBJ2-3|14|TRBV4-3
CASSQEGHTDTQYF
TGCGCCAGCAGCCAAGAAGGGCACACAGATACGCAGTATTTT
>NA|few|TRBJ1-1|13|TRBV7-6
CASSDGGNTEAFF
TGTGCCAGCAGCGACGGGGGGAACACTGAAGCTTTCTTT
>NA|many|TRBJ1-3|17|TRBV7-9
CASSPEYQASSGNTIYF
TGTGCCAGCAGCCCCGAATATCAGGCGAGCTCTGGAAACACCATATATTTT
>TRBD1|NA|TRBJ1-6|14|TRBV7-6
CASSHGQGTSPLHF
TGTGCCAGCAGCCACGGACAGGGGACTTCACCCCTCCACTTT
>NA|many|TRBJ2-2|16|TRBV3-1
CASSPILGGPDGELFF
TGTGCCAGCAGCCCCATATTGGGGGGGCCGGACGGGGAGCTGTTTTTT
>NA|many|TRBJ1-3|16|TRBV15
CATSRLQGNPGNTIYF
TGTGCCACCAGCAGATTACAGGGAAATCCAGGAAACACCATATATTTT
>NA|many|TRBJ2-7|12|TRBV28
CASSFQNYEQYF
TGTGCCAGCAGTTTTCAAAACTACGAGCAGTACTTC
>NA|many|TRBJ2-5|14|TRBV5-1
CASSFTDPKETQYF
TGCGCCAGCAGCTTCACAGACCCTAAAGAGACCCAGTACTTC
>NA|many|TRBJ2-1|14|TRBV5-1
CASSLNGENNEQFF
TGCGCCAGCAGCTTGAATGGCGAGAACAATGAGCAGTTCTTC
>TRBD1|many|TRBJ1-5|13|TRBV4-3
CASSQDRDQPQHF
TGCGCCAGCAGCCAGGACAGGGATCAGCCCCAGCATTTT